This T cell receptor (beta chain) came from a study of read filtering for tumor transcriptome and immune sequencing. This library used about 360 ng RNA and molecular barcoded adaptors spanning alpha/delta and beta/gamma chains. In TCRdb, the reads were re-called with MiXCR into one record per CDR3 protein. Among tens of thousands of distinct CDR3 sequences, 20% to 25% were seen once, and the ten largest hold roughly a sixth. The CDR3 has 14 residues. The J segment lost 2 bases and the V segment lost 3 bases, leaving 0 bases of the junction unmatched. CDR1 is MNHEY, CDR2 SMNVEV, per germline (reference sequence). This clonotype has ten or more counts.

The sample taken for sequencing was a population of CD138-negative cells sorted from bone marrow. This receptor was taken from a donor over 35 with multiple myeloma. The V call is TRBV27, the J call TRBJ2-1, with 8 bases matching TRBD2. In DNA, the CDR3 is TGTGCCAGCAGTTTGACTAGCGCCTACAATGAGCAGTTCTTC. Encoded protein: CASSLTSAYNEQFF.